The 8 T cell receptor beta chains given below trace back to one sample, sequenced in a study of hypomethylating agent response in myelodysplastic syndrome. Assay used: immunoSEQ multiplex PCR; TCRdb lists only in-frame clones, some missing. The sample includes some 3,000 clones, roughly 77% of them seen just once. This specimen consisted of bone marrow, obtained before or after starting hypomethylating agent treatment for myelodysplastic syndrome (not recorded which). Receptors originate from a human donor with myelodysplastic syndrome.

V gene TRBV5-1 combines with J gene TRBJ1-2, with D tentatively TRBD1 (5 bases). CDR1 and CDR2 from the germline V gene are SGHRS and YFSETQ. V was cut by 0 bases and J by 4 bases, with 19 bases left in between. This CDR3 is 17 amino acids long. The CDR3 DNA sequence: TGCGCCAGCAGCTTGGTTCAGGGTGGAGGCGGAGGCTATGGCTACACCTTC. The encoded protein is CASSLVQGGGGGYGYTF.

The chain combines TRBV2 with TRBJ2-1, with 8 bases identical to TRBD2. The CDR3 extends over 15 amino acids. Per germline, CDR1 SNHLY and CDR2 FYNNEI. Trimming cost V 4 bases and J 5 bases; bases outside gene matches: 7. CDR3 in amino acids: CASSVTRGGDNEQFF. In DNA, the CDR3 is TGTGCCAGCAGTGTTACCCGGGGGGGGGACAATGAGCAGTTCTTC.

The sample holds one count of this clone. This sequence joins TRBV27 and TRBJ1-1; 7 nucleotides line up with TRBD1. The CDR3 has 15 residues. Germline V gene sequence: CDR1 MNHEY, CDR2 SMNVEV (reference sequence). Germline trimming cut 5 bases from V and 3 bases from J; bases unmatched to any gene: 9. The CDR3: CASSPFQGGHTEAFF. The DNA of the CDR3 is TGTGCCAGCAGTCCCTTTCAGGGGGGGCACACTGAAGCTTTCTTT.

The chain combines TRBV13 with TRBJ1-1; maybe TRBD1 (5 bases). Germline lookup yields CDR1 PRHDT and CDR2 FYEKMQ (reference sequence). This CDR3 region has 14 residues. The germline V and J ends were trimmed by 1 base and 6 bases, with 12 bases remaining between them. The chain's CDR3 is CASSLEAGSPEAFF. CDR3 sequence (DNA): TGTGCCAGCAGCTTAGAGGCAGGGTCCCCTGAAGCTTTCTTT.

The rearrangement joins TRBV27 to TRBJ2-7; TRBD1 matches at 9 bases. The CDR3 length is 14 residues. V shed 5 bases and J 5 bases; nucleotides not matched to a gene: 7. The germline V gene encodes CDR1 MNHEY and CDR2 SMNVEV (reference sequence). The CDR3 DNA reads TGTGCCAGCAGTGACCGGACAGGGGTAGACGAGCAGTACTTC. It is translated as CASSDRTGVDEQYF.

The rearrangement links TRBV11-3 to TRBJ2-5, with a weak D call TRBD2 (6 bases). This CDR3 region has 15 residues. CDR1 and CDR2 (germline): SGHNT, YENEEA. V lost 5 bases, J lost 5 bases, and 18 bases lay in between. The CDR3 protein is CASSHFLGLSETQYF. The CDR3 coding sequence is TGTGCCAGCAGCCATTTCCTAGGACTATCGGAGACCCAGTACTTC. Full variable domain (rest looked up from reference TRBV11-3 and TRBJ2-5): EAGVVQSPRYKIIEKKQPVAFWCNPISGHNTLYWYLQNLGQGPELLIRYENEEAVDDSQLPKDRFSAERLKGVDSTLKIQPAELGDSAVYLCASSHFLGLSETQYFGPGTRLLVL.

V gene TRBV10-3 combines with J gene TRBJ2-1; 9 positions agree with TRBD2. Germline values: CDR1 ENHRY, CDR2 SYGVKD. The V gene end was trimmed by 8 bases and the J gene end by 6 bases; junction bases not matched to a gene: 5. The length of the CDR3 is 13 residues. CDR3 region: CAIGQRGVNEQFF. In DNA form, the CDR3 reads TGTGCCATCGGCCAGCGGGGGGTCAATGAGCAGTTCTTC.

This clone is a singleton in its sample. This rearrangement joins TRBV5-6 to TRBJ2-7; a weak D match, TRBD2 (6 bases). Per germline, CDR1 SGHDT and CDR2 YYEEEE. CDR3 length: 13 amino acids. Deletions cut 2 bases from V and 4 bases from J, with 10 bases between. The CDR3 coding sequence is TGTGCCAGCAGCTTAGAGGAGGGGTACGAGCAGTACTTC. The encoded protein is CASSLEEGYEQYF.